Listed here are 12 T cell receptor beta chains from one sample, sequenced in a study of beta chain features in type 1 diabetes. The entirety of the isolated RNA underwent reverse transcription, so expressed TCRB transcripts were sequenced. Clones were sequenced by immunoSEQ multiplex PCR, and TCRdb holds only the in-frame ones, with some missing. Among about 150,000 clones listed, 11% were seen once. Sequences were obtained from central memory CD4+ T cells from blood. The receptors originated from a man between 18 and 29 years old in good health.

The chain recombines TRBV5-1 with TRBJ2-5; TRBD2 aligns across 11 bases. The trim removed 0 bases at V and 14 bases at J, leaving 6 bases unmatched. The CDR3 loop spans 13 amino acids. Germline CDR1 and CDR2: SGHRS and YFSETQ. CDR3 coding DNA: TGCGCCAGCAGCTTGGATAGCGGGAGGGCATCCTACTTC. This translates into CASSLDSGRASYF.

The chain recombines TRBV7-9 with TRBJ2-5; the D gene is possibly TRBD2 (6 bases). This CDR3 has 14 amino acids. Germline values: CDR1 SEHNR, CDR2 FQNEAQ (reference sequence). With 3 bases removed from V and 5 bases from J, the gap between germline ends came to 13 bases. CDR3 protein: CASSFRLGEETQYF. In DNA form, the CDR3 reads TGTGCCAGCAGCTTTCGACTAGGCGAGGAGACCCAGTACTTC.

V usage is TRBV5-1 and J usage is TRBJ2-3, with a possible D match to TRBD1 (5 bases). This CDR3 spans 14 amino acids. V lost 6 bases to trimming and J lost 2 bases, with 13 bases between them. Germline lookup yields CDR1 SGHRS and CDR2 YFSETQ. The CDR3 DNA reads TGCGCCAGCAACGCAGGGCCTCTCACAGATACGCAGTATTTT. This gives the protein CASNAGPLTDTQYF.

There are a few counts of this clone. This chain connects TRBV29-1 to TRBJ2-2; no clear D gene. V was clipped by 3 bases and J by 0 bases, with 5 bases between them. Germline CDR1 is SQVTM and CDR2 is ANQGSEA. The CDR3 is 13 amino acids. Written as DNA, the CDR3 is TGCAGCGTTGACGGATCGAACACCGGGGAGCTGTTTTTT. The encoded protein is CSVDGSNTGELFF.

The table lists this clone with a few counts. V gene TRBV5-1 combines with J gene TRBJ2-7; D uncertain. CDR3 size: 13 residues. The germline V and J ends were trimmed by 4 bases and 0 bases, with 8 bases remaining between them. Per germline, CDR1 SGHRS and CDR2 YFSETQ. The CDR3 nucleotides read TGCGCCAGCAGCCATTTGAGCTCCTACGAGCAGTACTTC. Translated: CASSHLSSYEQYF.

The gene calls are TRBV14 and TRBJ2-3; D is unclear. The V and J ends lost 1 base and 0 bases respectively, with 5 bases between them. Looked up from germline, CDR1 is SGHDN and CDR2 is FVKESK. This CDR3 has 14 residues. The CDR3 coding sequence is TGTGCCAGCAGCCAAGGCGGTAGCACAGATACGCAGTATTTT. Translating gives CASSQGGSTDTQYF.

This clone was seen at least ten times. The chain links TRBV14 to TRBJ2-1, with 11 bases lining up with TRBD2. CDR3 length: 18 amino acids. Unmatched junction bases numbered 19, after V lost 11 bases and J lost 4 bases. Germline CDR1 SGHDN, CDR2 FVKESK. Here the CDR3 DNA reads TGTGCCGAGGAGGCTAGCGGGGGGCCATTACCCTCATACAATGAGCAGTTCTTC. This sequence encodes CAEEASGGPLPSYNEQFF.

This chain uses TRBV28 with TRBJ2-5, with 10 bases lining up with TRBD2. V shed 7 bases, J shed 5 bases, and the junction held 13 bases outside the gene matches. From germline, CDR1 is MDHEN and CDR2 SYDVKM. The CDR3 is 16 residues long. CDR3 in amino acids: CASTRGGSGRLETQYF. Here the CDR3 DNA reads TGTGCCAGCACCAGAGGGGGTAGCGGGAGGTTGGAGACCCAGTACTTC.

This clone was recorded a few times. The V call is TRBV2, the J call TRBJ2-2, with 7 bases aligning to TRBD1. This CDR3 is built from 17 residues. Germline trimming cut 0 bases from V and 3 bases from J; bases unmatched to any gene: 7. The germline gives CDR1 SNHLY, CDR2 FYNNEI. This CDR3 is CASSEATRGRYTGELFF. The CDR3 bases are TGTGCCAGCAGTGAAGCAACGAGGGGGCGGTACACCGGGGAGCTGTTTTTT.

The chain employs TRBV14 and TRBJ2-3, with TRBD2 matching over 12 bases. The J segment lost 4 bases and the V segment lost 6 bases, leaving 5 bases of the junction unmatched. The germline gives CDR1 SGHDN, CDR2 FVKESK. The CDR3 length is 15 residues. CDR3 in DNA: TGTGCCAGCAGTCCTCTAGCGGGGGGGGCAGATACGCAGTATTTT. Translation: CASSPLAGGADTQYF. Filled out from reference TRBV14 and TRBJ2-3, the complete variable domain reads EAGVTQFPSHSVIEKGQTVTLRCDPISGHDNLYWYRRVMGKEIKFLLHFVKESKQDESGMPNNRFLAERTGGTYSTLKVQPAELEDSGVYFCASSPLAGGADTQYFGPGTRLTVL.

The chain employs TRBV5-1 and TRBJ1-6; TRBD1 agrees at 7 bases. The CDR3 runs 14 residues. V lost 4 bases to trimming and J lost 13 bases; unmatched junction nucleotides: 11. CDR1 SGHRS and CDR2 YFSETQ come from the germline V gene. DNA for the CDR3: TGCGCCAGCAGCCCGGCGACAGGGATGACGCCCCTCCACTTT. Its protein is CASSPATGMTPLHF.

This clone was seen many times. J is TRBJ2-3 and V is TRBV7-2, with 7 bases lining up with TRBD2. V was clipped by 5 bases and J by 4 bases; unmatched bases: 6. Germline CDR1 and CDR2: SGHTA and FQGNSA. The CDR3 totals 14 residues. The CDR3, as DNA: TGTGCCAGCAGCCGAACTCGGGGGGCAGATACGCAGTATTTT. It codes for CASSRTRGADTQYF.